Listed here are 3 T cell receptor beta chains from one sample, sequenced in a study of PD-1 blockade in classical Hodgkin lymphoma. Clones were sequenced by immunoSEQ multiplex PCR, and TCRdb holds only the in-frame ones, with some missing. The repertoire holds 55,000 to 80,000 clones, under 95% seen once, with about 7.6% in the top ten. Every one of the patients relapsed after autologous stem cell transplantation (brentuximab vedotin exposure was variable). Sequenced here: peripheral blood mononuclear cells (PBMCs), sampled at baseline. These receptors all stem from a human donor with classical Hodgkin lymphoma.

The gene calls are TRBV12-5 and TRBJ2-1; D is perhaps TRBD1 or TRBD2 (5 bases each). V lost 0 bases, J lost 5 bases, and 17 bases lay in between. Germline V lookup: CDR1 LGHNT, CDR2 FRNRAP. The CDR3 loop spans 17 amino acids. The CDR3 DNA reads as TGTGCTAGTGGTTTGGTACGCCCGGGACCATATCACAATGAGCAGTTCTTC. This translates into CASGLVRPGPYHNEQFF.

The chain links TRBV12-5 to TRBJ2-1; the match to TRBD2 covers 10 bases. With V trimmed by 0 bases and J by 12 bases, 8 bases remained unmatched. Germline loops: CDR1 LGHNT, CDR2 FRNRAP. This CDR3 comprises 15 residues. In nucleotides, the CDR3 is TGTGCTAGTGGTTTGGTTGCGGTAGCGGGGGGAAGGCAGTTCTTC. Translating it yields CASGLVAVAGGRQFF.

The CDR3 reads CSVVAVDGHGRLGYTF. The CDR3 DNA reads as TGCAGCGTTGTCGCTGTGGATGGGCACGGGAGGCTTGGCTACACCTTC. This chain connects TRBV29-1 to TRBJ1-2; D is unclear. V shed 4 bases and J shed 7 bases, with 25 bases lying between them. The length of the CDR3 is 16 residues. Germline CDR1 and CDR2: SQVTM and ANQGSEA.